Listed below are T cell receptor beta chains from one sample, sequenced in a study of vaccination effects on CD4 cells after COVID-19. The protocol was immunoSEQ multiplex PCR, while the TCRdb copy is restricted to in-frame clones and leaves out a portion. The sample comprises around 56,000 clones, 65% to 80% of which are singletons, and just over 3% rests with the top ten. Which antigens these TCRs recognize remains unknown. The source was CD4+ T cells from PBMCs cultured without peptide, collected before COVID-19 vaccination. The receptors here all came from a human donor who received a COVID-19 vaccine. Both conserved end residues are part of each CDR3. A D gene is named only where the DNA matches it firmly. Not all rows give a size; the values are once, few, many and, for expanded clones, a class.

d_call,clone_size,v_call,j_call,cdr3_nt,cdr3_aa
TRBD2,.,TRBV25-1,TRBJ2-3,TGTGCCAGCAGTGAATTGGGTGCGGGGGTGCCTTTGGGCACGCAGTATTTT,CASSELGAGVPLGTQYF
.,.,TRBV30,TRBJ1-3,TGTGCCTGGAGCCTAAGGGAGTATGGAAACACCATATATTTT,CAWSLREYGNTIYF
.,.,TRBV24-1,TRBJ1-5,TGTGCCACCAGTGATAGCAGGGGCGATCAGCCCCAGCATTTT,CATSDSRGDQPQHF
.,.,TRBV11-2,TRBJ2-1,TGTGCCAGCAGCTCCATTCCGGGACCATACAATGAGCAGTTCTTC,CASSSIPGPYNEQFF
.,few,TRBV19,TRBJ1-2,TGTGCCAGTAGTATCGCAACGACGAACTATGGCTACACCTTC,CASSIATTNYGYTF
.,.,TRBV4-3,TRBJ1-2,TGCGCCAGCAGCCAGGAAATTCTCCGCCGTGGCTACACCTTC,CASSQEILRRGYTF
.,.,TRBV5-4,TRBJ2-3,TGTGCCAGCAGCTTTGCGGGGGCGGGTACAGATACGCAGTATTTT,CASSFAGAGTDTQYF
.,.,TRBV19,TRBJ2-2,TGTGCCAGTAATTCGGGGTTCGCGAACACCGGGGAGCTGTTTTTT,CASNSGFANTGELFF
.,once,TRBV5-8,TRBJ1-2,TGTGCCAGCAGACAAGATTCAGCCGAGCAAAACTATGGCTACACCTTC,CASRQDSAEQNYGYTF
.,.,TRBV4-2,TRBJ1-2,TGTGCCAGCAGCCCTAACGGTGGTTCGAACTATGGCTACACCTTC,CASSPNGGSNYGYTF
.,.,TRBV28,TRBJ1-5,TGTGCCAGCAGTTTAGTGTTCCAGGGTACTCAGCCCCAGCATTTT,CASSLVFQGTQPQHF
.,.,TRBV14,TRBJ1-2,TGTGCCAGCAGCCAAGCCAGAAACTATGGCTACACCTTC,CASSQARNYGYTF
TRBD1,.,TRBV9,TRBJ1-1,TGTGCCAGCAGCGGGACAGGGTGGGTAACTGAAGCTTTCTTT,CASSGTGWVTEAFF
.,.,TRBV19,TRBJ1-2,TGTGCCAGTAGTATGGGGGGCGCGGTCTATGGCTACACCTTC,CASSMGGAVYGYTF
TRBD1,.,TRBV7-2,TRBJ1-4,TGTGCCAGCAGCTTAAAGACAGGGGAAGGTGAAAAACTGTTTTTT,CASSLKTGEGEKLFF
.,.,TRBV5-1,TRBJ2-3,TGCGCCAGCAGCCTGGCTTCGGGGGCCGGAGATACGCAGTATTTT,CASSLASGAGDTQYF
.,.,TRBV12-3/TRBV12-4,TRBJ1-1,TGTGCCAGCAGTTTACTTGGGAGGACTGAAGCTTTCTTT,CASSLLGRTEAFF
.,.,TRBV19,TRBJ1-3,TGTGCCAGTAGTATGGGGCCTGGAAACACCATATATTTT,CASSMGPGNTIYF
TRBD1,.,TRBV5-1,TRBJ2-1,TGCGCCAGCAGCTTACGGACAGGGGCCTACAATGAGCAGTTCTTC,CASSLRTGAYNEQFF
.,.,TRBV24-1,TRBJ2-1,TGTGCCACAACCTCAGGGTTCGCTGAAAACAATGAGCAGTTCTTC,CATTSGFAENNEQFF
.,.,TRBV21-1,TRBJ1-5,TGTGCCAGCAGCAAGCTAACCGGGACAGGGGACCTTTGGCCCCAGCATTTT,CASSKLTGTGDLWPQHF
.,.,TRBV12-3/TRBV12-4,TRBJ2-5,TGTGCCAGCAGCAAAAAGGGGACCCAGTACTTC,CASSKKGTQYF
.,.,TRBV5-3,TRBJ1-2,TGTGCCAGAAGCTTGGGCCTAAAATCTTGCGGCTACACCTTC,CARSLGLKSCGYTF
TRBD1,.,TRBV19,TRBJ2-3,TGTGCCAGCGGTGGACAGGGGGCAGATACGCAGTATTTT,CASGGQGADTQYF
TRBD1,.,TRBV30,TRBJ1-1,TGTGCCTGGAGTGTCCAGGGGGCCGGGGACACTGAAGCTTTCTTT,CAWSVQGAGDTEAFF
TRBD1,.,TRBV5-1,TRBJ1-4,TGCGCCAGCAGCGTGGGGACAGCCGGAAAACTGTTTTTT,CASSVGTAGKLFF
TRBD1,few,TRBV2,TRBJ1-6,TGTGCCAGCAGTGGGGACAGTATTCTCTATAATTCACCCCTCCACTTT,CASSGDSILYNSPLHF
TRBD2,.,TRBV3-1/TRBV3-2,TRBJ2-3,TGTGCCAGCAGTCGGACTAGCGGGTCCGGGGTGGATACGCAGTATTTT,CASSRTSGSGVDTQYF
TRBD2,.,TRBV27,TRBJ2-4,TGTGCCAGCAGGTGGGGAGGGGTTCAGTACTTC,CASRWGGVQYF
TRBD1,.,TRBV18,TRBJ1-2,TGTGCCAGTGTGACAGGGGGCGATTATGGCTACACCTTC,CASVTGGDYGYTF
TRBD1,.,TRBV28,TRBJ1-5,TGTGCCAGCAGCCGGGCCGGGACAGTTCGTAATCAGCCCCAGCATTTT,CASSRAGTVRNQPQHF
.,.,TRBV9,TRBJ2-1,TGTGCCAGCAGCGTAGAGGGGTACTCCTACAATGAGCAGTTCTTC,CASSVEGYSYNEQFF
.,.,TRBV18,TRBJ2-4,TGTGCCAGCTCACCAAGGTCTGGTGAGAGCATTCAGTACTTC,CASSPRSGESIQYF
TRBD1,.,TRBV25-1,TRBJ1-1,TGTGCCAGCAGTGACTCTAGGGGGCAGATGGGTGAAGCTTTCTTT,CASSDSRGQMGEAFF
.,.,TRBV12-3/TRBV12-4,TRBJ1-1,TGTGCCAGCAGCTATATGACTGAAGCTTTCTTT,CASSYMTEAFF
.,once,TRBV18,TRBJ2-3,TGTGCCAGCTCACCATTCGAGGGTAGCACAGATACGCAGTATTTT,CASSPFEGSTDTQYF
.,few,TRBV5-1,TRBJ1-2,TGCGCCAGCAGCTTGGACCAGGATCGTGGCTACACCTTC,CASSLDQDRGYTF
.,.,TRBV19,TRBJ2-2,TGTGCCAGTAGTATTTTCCCAGCCCAGTTCTTGGGCACCGGGGAGCTGTTTTTT,CASSIFPAQFLGTGELFF
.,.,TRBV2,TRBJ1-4,TGTGCCAGCAGCCCCCGCGATGCTAATGAAAAACTGTTTTTT,CASSPRDANEKLFF
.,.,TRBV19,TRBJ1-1,TGTGCCAGTAGTAAGGCGCCTCGCGGCACTGAAGCTTTCTTT,CASSKAPRGTEAFF
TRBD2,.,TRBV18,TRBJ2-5,TGTGCCAGCTCATCGGGACTAGCGGGGGGAGAGACCCAGTACTTC,CASSSGLAGGETQYF
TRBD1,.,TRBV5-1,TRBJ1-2,TGCGCCAGCAGCTTTGACAGGGGCTATGGCTACACCTTC,CASSFDRGYGYTF
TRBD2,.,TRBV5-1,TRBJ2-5,TGCGCCAGCAGCTTGGCGGGGATAGCGGGGGGGGGCCAAGAGACCCAGTACTTC,CASSLAGIAGGGQETQYF
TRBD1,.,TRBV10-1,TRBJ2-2,TGCGCCAGCAGCCCGACTCAGGCGACAGGGACCGGGGAGCTGTTTTTT,CASSPTQATGTGELFF
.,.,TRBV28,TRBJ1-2,TGTGCCAGCAGTTTCAATAACGACTACACCTTC,CASSFNNDYTF
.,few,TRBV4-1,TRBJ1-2,TGCGCCAGCAGCCAATTACCAGTCCGACAGAACTATGGCTACACCTTC,CASSQLPVRQNYGYTF
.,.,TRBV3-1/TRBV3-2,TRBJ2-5,TGTGCCAGCAGCCACCTTCGCGGCGAGACCCAGTACTTC,CASSHLRGETQYF
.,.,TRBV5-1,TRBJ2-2,TGCGCCAGCAGCTTGTCCACTTCACGATCGAACACCGGGGAGCTGTTTTTT,CASSLSTSRSNTGELFF
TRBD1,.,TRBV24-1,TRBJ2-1,TGTGCCACCAGTCCCACAGGGGGTGGGGGAAGCTCCTACAATGAGCAGTTCTTC,CATSPTGGGGSSYNEQFF
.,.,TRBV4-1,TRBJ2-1,TGCGCCAGCAGCCAAGTTACGGCAAGCTCCTACAATGAGCAGTTCTTC,CASSQVTASSYNEQFF
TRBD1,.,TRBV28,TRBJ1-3,TGTGCCAGCAGCCTACCGGGACAGGGCTCTGGAAACACCATATATTTT,CASSLPGQGSGNTIYF
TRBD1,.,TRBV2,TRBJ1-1,TGTGCCAGCAGTGAAAGGGGGCTAGGCACTGAAGCTTTCTTT,CASSERGLGTEAFF
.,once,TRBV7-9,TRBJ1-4,TGTGCCAGCGATGGGTCAAATGAAAAACTGTTTTTT,CASDGSNEKLFF